The present T cell receptor beta chain was sequenced within a study of OX40 agonist ivuxolimab in advanced cancers. Whole-study context: The diagnoses of dose-escalation patients were hepatocellular carcinoma, melanoma, renal cell or head and neck cancer. Study-wide results and caveats: People who partly responded at 0.1-3.0 mg/kg had some of the least clonal expansion seen.

Sampled blood was obtained at baseline, cycle 4 day 1, and cycle 7 day 1. With respect to this clone: The antigen remains unidentified.

In germline, CDR1 is SGDLS, CDR2 YYNGEE. The V gene lost 3 bases and the J gene lost 5 bases, with 14 bases spanning the gap. CDR3 length: 15 residues. Sequencing was performed with immunoSEQ multiplex PCR; in TCRdb, only in-frame clones are kept and a portion is missing. This table holds tens of thousands of clones, 80% to 95% found once. This TCR came from an adult with an advanced solid tumor such as melanoma, head and neck, liver or kidney cancer. The sequencing here drew on CD4+ or CD8+ T cells sorted from blood, taken in a trial of the OX40 agonist ivuxolimab. The V and J genes are TRBV9 and TRBJ2-2; TRBD1 is a possible D gene (6 bases). The CDR3 here is CASSASGAPTGELFF. The DNA for the CDR3 is TGTGCCAGCAGCGCATCAGGGGCTCCTACCGGGGAGCTGTTTTTT.